This entry is about one TCR beta chain. The antigen is unknown. After removal of 7 bases from V and 2 bases from J, the junction contained 13 bases not matched to a gene. The germline CDR1 and CDR2 sequences are MDHEN and SYDVKM. The CDR3 totals 17 residues. This entry belongs to a study of T cell responses to AZD1222 COVID-19 vaccine. TCRdb's table, derived via immunoSEQ multiplex PCR, lists solely in-frame clones and lacks some. The sample comprises approximately 150,000 clones, 92% of which are singletons, and roughly 1.3% rests with the top ten. General study findings and limits: Following two doses of AZD1222, Spike-specific TCR breadth and depth rose. Reportedly, close to half of spike-specific TCRs are directed against unmutated variant regions. Spike-spanning, vaccine-associated CD4 TCRs were dominant at 160-218 and 743-854. Only after the peak T cell response were repertoires sampled.

The sequence was obtained from an adult in good health. The starting material was peripheral blood, obtained on day 0 of AZD1222 vaccination. J is TRBJ1-2 and V is TRBV28; 10 nucleotides match TRBD1. The CDR3 sequence is CASIPLPGQGKNYGYTF. The CDR3 DNA sequence: TGTGCCAGCATCCCACTGCCGGGACAGGGGAAAAACTATGGCTACACCTTC.